The entry below gives a single T cell receptor (beta chain) sequence along with its context. The CDR3 runs 13 residues. Germline V CDR1 and CDR2: LNHDA, SQIVND (reference sequence). Trimming removed 5 bases at V and 0 bases at J, with 7 bases between. Participant-reported clinical history was the basis for cohort assignment. These data are taken from a study of blood T cell repertoires in COVID-19. Study at large: In each case, the material was cDNA or gDNA derived from T cells, B-cell-depleted T cells, or PBMCs.

The protocol was immunoSEQ multiplex PCR, while the TCRdb copy is restricted to in-frame clones and leaves out a portion. The sample holds fewer than 250,000 clones, approximately 85% seen once. The V call is TRBV19, the J call TRBJ1-1; D is unclear. The sample was PBMCs or T cells enriched from blood (not recorded which). The clonotype was recovered from a woman in her 50s with acute COVID-19. The CDR3 DNA follows: TGTGCCAGTAGTCAATACATGAACACTGAAGCTTTCTTT. This codes for CASSQYMNTEAFF.